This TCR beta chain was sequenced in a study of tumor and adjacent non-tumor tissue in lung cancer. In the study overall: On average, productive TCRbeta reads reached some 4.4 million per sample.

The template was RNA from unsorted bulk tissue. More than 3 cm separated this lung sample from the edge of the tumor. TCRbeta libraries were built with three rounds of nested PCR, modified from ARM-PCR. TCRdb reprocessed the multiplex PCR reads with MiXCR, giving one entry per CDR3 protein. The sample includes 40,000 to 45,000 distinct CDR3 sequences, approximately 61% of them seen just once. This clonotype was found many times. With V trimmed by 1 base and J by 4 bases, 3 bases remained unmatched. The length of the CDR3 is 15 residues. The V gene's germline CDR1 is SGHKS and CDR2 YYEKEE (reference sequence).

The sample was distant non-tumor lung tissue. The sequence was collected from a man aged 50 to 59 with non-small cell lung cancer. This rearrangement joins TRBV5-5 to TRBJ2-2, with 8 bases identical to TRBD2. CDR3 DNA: TGTGCCAGCAGCTTGACAGCGGGGGTCACCGGGGAGCTGTTTTTT. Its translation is CASSLTAGVTGELFF. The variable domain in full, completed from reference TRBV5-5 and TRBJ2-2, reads DAGVTQSPTHLIKTRGQQVTLRCSPISGHKSVSWYQQVLGQGPQFIFQYYEKEERGRGNFPDRFSARQFPNYSSELNVNALLLGDSALYLCASSLTAGVTGELFFGEGSRLTVL.